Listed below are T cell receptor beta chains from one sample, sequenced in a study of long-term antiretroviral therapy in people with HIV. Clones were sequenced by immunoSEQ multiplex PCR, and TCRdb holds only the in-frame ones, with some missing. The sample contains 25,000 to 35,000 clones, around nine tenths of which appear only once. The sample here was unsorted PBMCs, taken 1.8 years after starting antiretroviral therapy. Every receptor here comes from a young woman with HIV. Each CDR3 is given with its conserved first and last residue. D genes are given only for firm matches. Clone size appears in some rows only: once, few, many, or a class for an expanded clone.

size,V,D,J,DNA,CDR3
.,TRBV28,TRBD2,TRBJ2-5,TGTGCCAGCAGCCCGGGACTAGCGGGAGTAGAGACCCAGTACTTC,CASSPGLAGVETQYF
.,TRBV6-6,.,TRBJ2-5,TGTGCCAGCAGTTACCTGGCAGGGCGAGAGACCCAGTACTTC,CASSYLAGRETQYF
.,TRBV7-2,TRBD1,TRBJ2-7,TGTGCCAGCAGCTCAGACAGGGTTTCCTACGAGCAGTACTTC,CASSSDRVSYEQYF
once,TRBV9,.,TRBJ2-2,TGTGCCAGCAATAGGGGTATTGGTAATTCGAACACCGGGGAGCTGTTTTTT,CASNRGIGNSNTGELFF
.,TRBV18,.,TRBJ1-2,TGTGCCAGCTCACCACCGATGGGTGGCTACACCTTC,CASSPPMGGYTF
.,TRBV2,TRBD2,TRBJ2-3,TGTGCCAACAGCCCGAGCGGGAGGGCCCTCGGAGCGGATACGCAGTATTTT,CANSPSGRALGADTQYF
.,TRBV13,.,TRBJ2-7,TGTGCCAGCAGCTTAGCCCTATACGAGCAGTACTTC,CASSLALYEQYF
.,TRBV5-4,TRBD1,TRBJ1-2,TGTGCCAGCAGCCCGACAGGGAGATATGGCTACACCTTC,CASSPTGRYGYTF
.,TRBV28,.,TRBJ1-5,TGTGCCAGCAGGGAAGGGAATCAGCCCCAGCATTTT,CASREGNQPQHF
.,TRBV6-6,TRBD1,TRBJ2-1,TGTGCCAGCAGTTACATCGGACAGGGCGCCTACAATGAGCAGTTCTTC,CASSYIGQGAYNEQFF
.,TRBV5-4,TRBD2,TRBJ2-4,TGTGCCAGCAGCTTGGAGATAGCGGGGGCAAAAAACATTCAGTACTTC,CASSLEIAGAKNIQYF
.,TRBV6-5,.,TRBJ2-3,TGTGCCAGCAGTTTGACAGGATTCACAGATACGCAGTATTTT,CASSLTGFTDTQYF
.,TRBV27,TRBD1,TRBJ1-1,TGTGCCAGCAGTTCCTTCTACAAACCGGGACAGCCCGGGGTTCTGGAAGCTTTCTTT,CASSSFYKPGQPGVLEAFF
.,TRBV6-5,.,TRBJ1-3,TGTGCCAGCAGTCACGACCGGGACGAGGGAAACACCATATATTTT,CASSHDRDEGNTIYF
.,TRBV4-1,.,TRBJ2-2,TGCGCCAGCCGTGGGACTCCCCCGGATGGGGAGCTGTTTTTT,CASRGTPPDGELFF
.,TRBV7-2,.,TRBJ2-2,TGTGCCAGCAGCCTGTACCGGGGCCAAGGGGAGCTGTTTTTT,CASSLYRGQGELFF
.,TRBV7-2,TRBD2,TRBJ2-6,TGTGCCAGCAGCTTAGGCCCCGTGGGAGGGACTGGGGCCAACGTCCTGACTTTC,CASSLGPVGGTGANVLTF
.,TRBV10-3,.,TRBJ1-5,TGTGCCATCAGTGGTTTCGGGGGGCCCACCCAGCCCCAGCATTTT,CAISGFGGPTQPQHF
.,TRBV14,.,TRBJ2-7,TGTGCCAGCAGCCTCCTGGAGACCGTCTACGAGCAGTACTTC,CASSLLETVYEQYF
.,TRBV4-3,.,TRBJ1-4,TGCGCCAGCAGCCCCCTCATCGTTGTAGGAGGCGAAAAACTGTTTTTT,CASSPLIVVGGEKLFF
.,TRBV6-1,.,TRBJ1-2,TGTGCCAGCAGTGAAACCGGGACCGCGTCTAACTATGGCTACACCTTC,CASSETGTASNYGYTF
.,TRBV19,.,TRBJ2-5,TGTGCCAGTAGTCCGGGCCCAAGGGAGACCCAGTACTTC,CASSPGPRETQYF
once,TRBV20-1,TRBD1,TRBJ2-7,TGCAGTGCGGAGGACAGGCACGAGCAGTACTTC,CSAEDRHEQYF
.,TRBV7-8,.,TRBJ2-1,TGTGCCAGCAGCTTCTCAGGGGTAGGAGAGCAGTTCTTC,CASSFSGVGEQFF
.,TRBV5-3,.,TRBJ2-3,TGTGCCAGAAGACGAGAGTTGAGGGATACGCAGTATTTT,CARRRELRDTQYF
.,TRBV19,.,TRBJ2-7,TGTGCCAGTAGTATAGACCCCAGGGGAGGCTACGAGCAGTACTTC,CASSIDPRGGYEQYF
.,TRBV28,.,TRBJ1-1,TGTGCCAGCAGTTTTTACTCGGCGCTTAACACTGAAGCTTTCTTT,CASSFYSALNTEAFF
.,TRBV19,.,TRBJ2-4,TGTGCCAGTAGCCCCCGGACCGCGTGGCCCATTCAGTACTTC,CASSPRTAWPIQYF
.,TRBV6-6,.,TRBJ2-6,TGTGCCAGCAGTCGTAAAAAAGACTCTGGGGCCAACGTCCTGACTTTC,CASSRKKDSGANVLTF
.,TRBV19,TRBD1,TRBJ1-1,TGTGCCAGTACCTCCGGGACAGGGGCAACTGAAGCTTTCTTT,CASTSGTGATEAFF
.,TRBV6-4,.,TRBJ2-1,TGTGCCAGCAGTGACGAGGGAGGGGGAAATGAGCAGTTCTTC,CASSDEGGGNEQFF
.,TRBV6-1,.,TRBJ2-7,TGTGCCAGCAGTGCCCTGGACGCGACTTACGAGCAGTACTTC,CASSALDATYEQYF
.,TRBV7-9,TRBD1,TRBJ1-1,TGTGCCAGCAGCCGAGCAGGGGGCTTTACTGAAGCTTTCTTT,CASSRAGGFTEAFF
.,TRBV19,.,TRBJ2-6,TGTGCCAGTACGCGGAGTCCAATAGCTGGGGCCAACGTCCTGACTTTC,CASTRSPIAGANVLTF
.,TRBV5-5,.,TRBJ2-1,TGTGCCAGCAGCCCGGACAGCAACAATGAGCAGTTCTTC,CASSPDSNNEQFF
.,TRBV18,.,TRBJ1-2,TGTGCCAGCTCACCAGTCAGGAGTTGGGACCAAAACTATGGCTACACCTTC,CASSPVRSWDQNYGYTF
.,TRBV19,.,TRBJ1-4,TGTGCCAGTAGTACCAACACCGGAGGATCCGAAAAACTGTTTTTT,CASSTNTGGSEKLFF
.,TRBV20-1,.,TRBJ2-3,TGCAGTGATGCAGATACGCAGTATTTT,CSDADTQYF
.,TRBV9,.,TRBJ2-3,TGTGCCAGCAGCGTAGCGGTTAGCACAGATACGCAGTATTTT,CASSVAVSTDTQYF
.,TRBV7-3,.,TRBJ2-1,TGTGCCAGCGGGCTAGCGCGCTACAATGAGCAGTTCTTC,CASGLARYNEQFF
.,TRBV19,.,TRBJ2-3,TGTGCCAGTAGAAGTGGGAATACGCAGTATTTT,CASRSGNTQYF
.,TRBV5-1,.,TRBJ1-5,TGCGCCAGCAGCCCGGGGGGAACGGGCAATCAGCCCCAGCATTTT,CASSPGGTGNQPQHF
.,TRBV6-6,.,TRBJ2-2,TGTGCCAGCAGTTGGGCTCGGGGCACCGGGGAGCTGTTTTTT,CASSWARGTGELFF
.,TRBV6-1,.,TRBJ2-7,TGTGCCACCAATTCCGGGACTTCGAGCTCCTACGAGCAGTACTTC,CATNSGTSSSYEQYF
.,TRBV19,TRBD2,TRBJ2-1,TGTGCCAGTAGTACAAGTAGCGGGAGGGGTTACAATGAGCAGTTCTTC,CASSTSSGRGYNEQFF
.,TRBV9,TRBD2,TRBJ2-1,TGTGCCAGCAGCGGATCCCACCGACTAGCGGGAGTCCATGAGCAGTTCTTC,CASSGSHRLAGVHEQFF
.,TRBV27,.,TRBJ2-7,TGTGCCAGCAGTTTTGCCCTGGCGGGGGAGCAGTACTTC,CASSFALAGEQYF
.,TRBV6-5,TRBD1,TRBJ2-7,TGTGCCAGCAGTTACTCGTCGGGACAGGGCACCGAGCAGTACTTC,CASSYSSGQGTEQYF
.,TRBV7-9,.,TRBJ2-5,TGTGCCAGCAGCTTAGATTCGGGGGCCCAGTACTTC,CASSLDSGAQYF
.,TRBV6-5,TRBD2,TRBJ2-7,TGTGCCAGCAGTTACTCTAGAGCGGGGGGCTACGAGCAGTACTTC,CASSYSRAGGYEQYF
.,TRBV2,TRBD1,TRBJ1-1,TGTGCCAGCAGGGCCAACAGGGGAAGTACTGAAGCTTTCTTT,CASRANRGSTEAFF
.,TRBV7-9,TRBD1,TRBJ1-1,TGTGCCAGCAGCTTTCTGGGGAGACAGGGGTTTAAACTGAACACTGAAGCTTTCTTT,CASSFLGRQGFKLNTEAFF
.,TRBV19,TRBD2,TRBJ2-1,TGTGCCAGTAGTATGAGTAGCGGGTTCTACAATGAGCAGTTCTTC,CASSMSSGFYNEQFF
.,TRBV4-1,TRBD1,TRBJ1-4,TGCGCCAGCAGCCCCCGGGACAGGTTTAATGAAAAACTGTTTTTT,CASSPRDRFNEKLFF
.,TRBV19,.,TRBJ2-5,TGTGCCAGTACCCAAAGGGAGACCCAGTACTTC,CASTQRETQYF